This T cell receptor (beta chain) stems from a study of blood T cell repertoires in COVID-19. Clinical history as reported by participants underpinned cohort assignment. Two negative PCRs, clearance, or symptom resolution were required of recovered Cohort 3 donors. In germline, CDR1 is SGHTA, CDR2 FQGNSA. The CDR3 has 17 residues. Between the trimmed V and J ends, which lost 5 bases and 0 bases, there was a span of 14 bases. TCRdb keeps only in-frame clones here, not all; method: immunoSEQ multiplex PCR. The sample lists 180,000 or so clones, roughly 83% occurring once. The TCR was taken from an older woman who had recovered from COVID-19. Sequencing input: PBMCs or T cells enriched from blood (not recorded which). This rearrangement joins TRBV7-2 to TRBJ2-6, with D uncertain. The CDR3 nucleotides are TGTGCCAGCAGCCTACAGCTGAGTGGCTCTGGGGCCAACGTCCTGACTTTC. This codes for CASSLQLSGSGANVLTF.